This TCR beta chain was found in a study of beta chain features in type 1 diabetes. Study-level background: Patients looked much like healthy donors when it came to age, gender and cell yields.

The J segment lost 3 bases and the V segment lost 1 base, leaving 6 bases of the junction unmatched. CDR3 length: 16 amino acids. Germline CDR1 and CDR2: LNHNV and YYDKDF (reference sequence). The isolated RNA, all of it, was reverse transcribed, so expressed TCRB transcripts were what got sequenced. Roughly 3.6 million reads per sample on average were obtained from naive, central memory and regulatory T cell samples. Libraries were prepared by immunoSEQ multiplex PCR; TCRdb keeps only in-frame clonotypes and omits some of them. The sample has a few hundred thousand clones; around an eighth are singletons. Broader study findings: Among all four CD4+ subsets, Type 1 diabetes patients had TCRB CDR3s that were moderately but significantly shorter. In comparison with healthy donors, patients had naive, central memory and Treg TCRB repertoires that appeared more similar.

This clone has just a few counts. What it recognizes is unknown. The chain couples TRBV15 to TRBJ2-7; TRBD1 aligns across 10 bases. The receptor's source is a woman younger than 35 with type 1 diabetes. Input material: naive CD4+ T cells from blood. In nucleotides, the CDR3 is TGTGCCACCAGCAGAGTCCGGGACAGGGGTAACTACGAGCAGTACTTC. It translates to CATSRVRDRGNYEQYF.